This is a list of T cell receptor beta chains from one sample in a study of blood T cell repertoires in COVID-19. Method: immunoSEQ multiplex PCR; TCRdb's copy keeps in-frame clones and lacks some. The sample yields about 140,000 clones, around 87% seen once. Input material: peripheral blood. Receptors originate from a middle-aged woman with acute or convalescent COVID-19. Both conserved end residues are part of each CDR3. Each record gives: clone size, D gene, CDR3 length, V gene, J gene, CDR3 protein, CDR3 DNA. The D gene is left open where the match is weak. Size is stated for part of the rows, as once, few or many counts, or as a class when the clone is expanded.

abundance: once; d_gene: -; len: 13; v_gene: TRBV3-1/TRBV3-2; j_gene: TRBJ1-2; CDR3aa: CASSAERGYGYTF; CDR3nt: TGTGCCAGCAGCGCTGAACGGGGCTATGGCTACACCTTC
abundance: -; d_gene: -; len: 15; v_gene: TRBV6-6; j_gene: TRBJ2-1; CDR3aa: CASRLNSGTYNEQFF; CDR3nt: TGTGCCAGCAGGCTAAACAGTGGTACCTACAATGAGCAGTTCTTC
abundance: -; d_gene: -; len: 13; v_gene: TRBV27; j_gene: TRBJ1-1; CDR3aa: CASRRADNTEAFF; CDR3nt: TGTGCCAGCAGGCGGGCAGACAACACTGAAGCTTTCTTT
abundance: -; d_gene: TRBD1; len: 14; v_gene: TRBV28; j_gene: TRBJ1-2; CDR3aa: CASSLTGVAYGYTF; CDR3nt: TGTGCCAGCAGTCTTACAGGGGTTGCCTATGGCTACACCTTC
abundance: once; d_gene: -; len: 13; v_gene: TRBV2; j_gene: TRBJ1-4; CDR3aa: CAITGQRNEKLFF; CDR3nt: TGTGCCATCACAGGACAGCGGAATGAAAAACTGTTTTTT
abundance: once; d_gene: -; len: 13; v_gene: TRBV9; j_gene: TRBJ2-1; CDR3aa: CASSLLSGNEQFF; CDR3nt: TGTGCCAGCAGCTTACTTAGCGGAAATGAGCAGTTCTTC
abundance: -; d_gene: TRBD1; len: 15; v_gene: TRBV3-1/TRBV3-2; j_gene: TRBJ2-4; CDR3aa: CASSREDRGKNIQYF; CDR3nt: TGTGCCAGCAGCCGGGAGGACAGGGGGAAAAACATTCAGTACTTC
abundance: -; d_gene: -; len: 17; v_gene: TRBV13; j_gene: TRBJ2-3; CDR3aa: CASSFYGTGGSADTQYF; CDR3nt: TGTGCCAGCAGCTTCTATGGGACCGGAGGGTCGGCAGATACGCAGTATTTT
abundance: -; d_gene: -; len: 11; v_gene: TRBV7-2; j_gene: TRBJ2-3; CDR3aa: CASSIRGTQYF; CDR3nt: TGTGCCAGCAGCATCAGGGGTACGCAGTATTTT
abundance: -; d_gene: -; len: 16; v_gene: TRBV7-8; j_gene: TRBJ2-5; CDR3aa: CASSLSALSRGQTQYF; CDR3nt: TGTGCCAGCAGCTTAAGCGCTTTATCGCGGGGCCAGACCCAGTACTTC
abundance: -; d_gene: -; len: 12; v_gene: TRBV4-1; j_gene: TRBJ1-2; CDR3aa: CASSQVRTHYTF; CDR3nt: TGCGCCAGCAGCCAAGTGAGGACACACTACACCTTC
abundance: -; d_gene: -; len: 16; v_gene: TRBV24-1; j_gene: TRBJ2-3; CDR3aa: CATSDLVTSGTDTQYF; CDR3nt: TGTGCCACCAGTGATCTTGTCACGAGCGGCACAGATACGCAGTATTTT
abundance: once; d_gene: -; len: 13; v_gene: TRBV6-5; j_gene: TRBJ2-2; CDR3aa: CASIFRGTGELFF; CDR3nt: TGTGCCAGCATCTTCAGGGGAACCGGGGAGCTGTTTTTT
abundance: -; d_gene: TRBD1; len: 14; v_gene: TRBV3-1/TRBV3-2; j_gene: TRBJ2-4; CDR3aa: CASSYRGSENIQYF; CDR3nt: TGTGCCAGCAGCTACAGGGGTTCGGAAAACATTCAGTACTTC
abundance: once; d_gene: TRBD1; len: 16; v_gene: TRBV11-2; j_gene: TRBJ1-6; CDR3aa: CASSPSVGTGSSPLHF; CDR3nt: TGTGCCAGCAGCCCCTCTGTCGGGACAGGGTCTTCACCCCTCCACTTT